This T cell receptor beta chain was sequenced in a study of radiotherapy plus CTLA-4 blockade in lung cancer. General observations from the study: Dynamics of early blood T cell clones, together with interferon-beta, were reportedly the best predictors of response.

Here immunoSEQ multiplex PCR was the method, and the copy in TCRdb shows in-frame clones only, minus some. Here the sample spans fewer than 70,000 clones, around three quarters being singletons. Those patients who had chemo-refractory metastatic non-small-cell lung cancer were given focal radiation along with CTLA-4 blockade through ipilimumab. The germline V gene has CDR1 SGHNT and CDR2 YYREEE (reference sequence). V was shortened by 2 bases and J by 1 base, with 9 bases between the two germline ends. The CDR3 consists of 14 residues. A remark on this clone: The antigen is not known.

The TCR comes from a human donor with non-small cell lung cancer who had a complete response to radiotherapy plus ipilimumab. The sample was peripheral blood, taken from a patient treated with radiotherapy plus ipilimumab. The rearrangement links TRBV5-4 to TRBJ1-1; D is unclear. This CDR3 reads CASSLINSNTEAFF. Here the CDR3 DNA reads TGTGCCAGCAGCTTAATTAATTCGAACACTGAAGCTTTCTTT.